These 17 T cell receptor beta chains were all obtained from the same sample, sequenced in a study of T cells in Graves' hyperthyroidism and ophthalmopathy. The CDR3 regions of TCR beta were amplified from RNA transcripts. The primer set for the first-round RT-PCR of the TCR CDR3 was HTBI. TCRdb analysed the multiplex PCR reads with MiXCR anew, one entry per CDR3 protein. The sample holds approximately 370,000 distinct CDR3 sequences; about 17% are singletons and the top ten take approximately 30%. The sample was blood. The origin of the receptors is a woman aged 25 to 39 with Graves' hyperthyroidism that later progressed to Graves' ophthalmopathy.

This clonotype was recorded at least ten times. The gene calls are TRBV20-1 and TRBJ1-5; the D gene is possibly TRBD1 (6 bases). Germline values: CDR1 DFQATT, CDR2 SNEGSKA (reference sequence). The CDR3 loop spans 14 amino acids. V lost 5 bases and J 3 bases, leaving 14 bases between the germline ends. The CDR3 nucleotides are TGCAGTGCTTTCCCGGACAGTCCCAATCAGCCCCAGCATTTT. It is translated as CSAFPDSPNQPQHF.

This clonotype appeared many times. This chain joins TRBV30 and TRBJ2-5; a weak D match, TRBD2 (5 bases). CDR1 GTSNPN and CDR2 SVGIG come from the germline V gene (reference sequence). The CDR3 covers 14 residues. The ends were cut back, 0 bases at V and 5 bases at J, with 13 bases in the middle. CDR3 sequence reads: CAWSVFRTGETQYF. CDR3 nucleotide sequence: TGTGCCTGGAGTGTCTTTCGGACTGGGGAGACCCAGTACTTC.

In its sample, this clonotype was seen many times. V and J are TRBV7-8 and TRBJ1-5; 7 bases line up with TRBD1. This CDR3 is built from 15 residues. The germline V gene encodes CDR1 SGHVS and CDR2 FQNEAQ. V shed 5 bases, J shed 0 bases, and the junction held 4 bases outside the gene matches. The CDR3 DNA is TGTGCCAGCAGCACAGGGACAGTTAGCAATCAGCCCCAGCATTTT. Amino acids: CASSTGTVSNQPQHF. Filled out from reference TRBV7-8 and TRBJ1-5, the complete variable domain reads GAGVSQSPRYKVAKRGQDVALRCDPISGHVSLFWYQQALGQGPEFLTYFQNEAQLDKSGLPSDRFFAERPEGSVSTLKIQRTQQEDSAVYLCASSTGTVSNQPQHFGDGTRLSIL.

The table lists this clonotype with many counts. The rearrangement uses TRBV5-1 and TRBJ2-1; D is undetermined. V gave up 0 bases and J gave up 9 bases, with 19 bases separating them. The CDR3 has 16 residues. The germline V gene encodes CDR1 SGHRS and CDR2 YFSETQ. The CDR3, as DNA: TGCGCCAGCAGCTTGGAAGGTGGTCGGAGTGTGTCTGAGCAGTTCTTC. It translates to CASSLEGGRSVSEQFF. Combining the CDR3 with reference TRBV5-1 and TRBJ2-1 gives the whole variable domain KAGVTQTPRYLIKTRGQQVTLSCSPISGHRSVSWYQQTPGQGLQFLFEYFSETQRNKGNFPGRFSGRQFSNSRSEMNVSTLELGDSALYLCASSLEGGRSVSEQFFGPGTRLTVL.

This clonotype was recorded many times. The genes are TRBV5-1 and TRBJ1-4; a weak D match, TRBD1 (6 bases). The germline CDR1 and CDR2 sequences are SGHRS and YFSETQ. CDR3 length: 14 amino acids. The germline V and J ends were trimmed by 3 bases and 8 bases, with 14 bases remaining between them. The CDR3 coding sequence is TGCGCCAGCAGCTCCCCCGGGACATCAGAAAAACTGTTTTTT. Its translation: CASSSPGTSEKLFF.

Points on this clonotype: Possible read error: a much larger clone is one base away. The V call is TRBV2, the J call TRBJ2-1, with TRBD2 identical over 8 bases. Germline CDR1 and CDR2: SNHLY and FYNNEI. The CDR3 length is 15 residues. CDR3 residues: CVSGSRGGDLGEQFF. As DNA, the CDR3 is TGTGTCAGCGGATCCCGGGGGGGGGACCTAGGGGAGCAGTTCTTC.

The chain couples TRBV2 to TRBJ2-1, with D possibly matching TRBD2 (6 bases). Germline CDR1 and CDR2: SNHLY and FYNNEI. The CDR3 has 12 amino acids. Trimming shortened V by 11 bases and J by 8 bases, and 16 bases separated the two germline ends. CDR3 bases: TGTGCCGACGGGGGAGCGGGCGATGAGCAGTTCTTC. Translated: CADGGAGDEQFF.

The V and J genes are TRBV15 and TRBJ2-7, with TRBD2 matching over 10 bases. This CDR3 contains 16 residues. After removal of 1 base from V and 4 bases from J, the junction contained 7 bases not matched to a gene. Germline CDR1 is LNHNV and CDR2 is YYDKDF (reference sequence). The CDR3 region is CATSRVLAGDGYEQYF. The CDR3 DNA reads as TGTGCCACCAGCAGAGTCCTAGCGGGAGACGGTTACGAGCAGTACTTC. The entire variable domain, with the rest obtained from reference TRBV15 and TRBJ2-7, is as follows: DAMVIQNPRYQVTQFGKPVTLSCSQTLNHNVMYWYQQKSSQAPKLLFHYYDKDFNNEADTPDNFQSRRPNTSFCFLDIRSPGLGDTAMYLCATSRVLAGDGYEQYFGPGTRLTVT.

This clonotype was counted only a few times. V usage is TRBV18 and J usage is TRBJ2-7, with TRBD2 matching 11 bases. Germline V lookup: CDR1 KGHSH, CDR2 LQKENI. The V segment lost 3 bases and the J segment 11 bases; nucleotides outside the gene matches: 18. The length of the CDR3 is 17 residues. The DNA of the CDR3 is TGTGCCAGCTCACCTTACCGACAGGGACTAGCGGCGACGGGGAAGTACTTC. Encoded protein: CASSPYRQGLAATGKYF. Full variable domain (outside the CDR3, taken from reference TRBV18 and TRBJ2-7): NAGVMQNPRHLVRRRGQEARLRCSPMKGHSHVYWYRQLPEEGLKFMVYLQKENIIDESGMPKERFSAEFPKEGPSILRIQQVVRGDSAAYFCASSPYRQGLAATGKYFGPGTRLTVT.

This clonotype has a count of ten or more. The chain recombines TRBV12-3 or TRBV12-4 with TRBJ2-7; TRBD2 matches 12 bases. The V segment lost 5 bases and the J segment 4 bases; nucleotides outside the gene matches: 12. This CDR3 comprises 17 residues. CDR3 sequence: CASSRRDPGTSGYEQYF. Written as DNA, the CDR3 is TGTGCCAGCAGTCGACGAGACCCCGGGACTAGCGGGTACGAGCAGTACTTC.

The table lists this clonotype with a few counts. CDR3 residues: CASSILAGGQPQHF. DNA of the CDR3: TGTGCCAGCAGTATACTGGCAGGGGGGCAGCCCCAGCATTTT. V and J are TRBV6-5 and TRBJ1-5, with 7 bases that match TRBD1. The V and J ends lost 5 bases and 7 bases, in that order; junction bases with no gene match: 8. CDR1 and CDR2 from the germline V gene are MNHEY and SVGAGI. This CDR3 has 14 amino acids.

The chain recombines TRBV5-8 with TRBJ1-5; D might be TRBD1 (5 bases). Germline V lookup: CDR1 SGHTS, CDR2 YDEGEE. This CDR3 is built from 14 residues. The germline V and J ends were trimmed by 4 bases and 4 bases, with 12 bases remaining between them. Here the CDR3 DNA reads TGTGCCAGCAGCCGAGGACAACCGAATCAGCCCCAGCATTTT. Protein product: CASSRGQPNQPQHF.

The chain links TRBV12-3 or TRBV12-4 to TRBJ2-1; 10 bases are shared with TRBD2. V gave up 5 bases and J gave up 0 bases; unmatched junction bases: 10. The CDR3 is 18 residues long. The CDR3 reads CASSTGTSAVYSYNEQFF. CDR3 sequence (DNA): TGTGCCAGCAGTACCGGGACTAGCGCCGTATACTCCTACAATGAGCAGTTCTTC.

This clonotype was picked up many times. The chain joins TRBV2 to TRBJ2-7; 8 bases fit TRBD2. The CDR3 covers 14 residues. Germline CDR1 is SNHLY and CDR2 is FYNNEI. Trimming took 6 bases from V and 7 from J; bases not matched to a gene: 11. The CDR3 sequence: CASSRWASGGEQYF. CDR3 nucleotide sequence: TGTGCCAGCAGCCGGTGGGCGTCGGGAGGGGAGCAGTACTTC.

This clonotype was seen at least ten times. The V and J genes are TRBV6-1 and TRBJ2-7, with 7 bases identical to TRBD1. The trim removed 5 bases at V and 3 bases at J, leaving 7 bases unmatched. This CDR3 is 14 amino acids long. Looked up from germline, CDR1 is MNHNS and CDR2 is SASEGT. The CDR3 protein is CASSIRQGIYEQYF. DNA for the CDR3: TGTGCCAGCAGTATACGACAGGGAATCTACGAGCAGTACTTC.

This clonotype turned up a few times. V is TRBV19 and J is TRBJ2-7; 14 nucleotides match TRBD2. CDR1 is LNHDA, CDR2 SQIVND, per germline (reference sequence). The CDR3 sequence is 17 residues long. V shed 3 bases, J shed 6 bases, and the junction held 10 bases outside the gene matches. The DNA for the CDR3 is TGTGCCAGTAGTATTCGAGCCGGGACTAGCGGGAGTCTCGAGCAGTACTTC. As protein: CASSIRAGTSGSLEQYF.

This clonotype was observed a handful of times. V is TRBV9 and J is TRBJ2-3; D possibly corresponds to TRBD2 (5 bases). Germline assignment: CDR1 SGDLS and CDR2 YYNGEE. V gave up 4 bases and J gave up 2 bases, with 17 bases separating them. This CDR3 spans 16 amino acids. The CDR3 region has the DNA TGTGCCAGCAGCCTTTCGGGGAAGGACGACACAGATACGCAGTATTTT. It yields the protein CASSLSGKDDTDTQYF.